This T cell receptor beta chain was captured in a study of blood T cell repertoires in COVID-19. Study at large: The cDNA or gDNA used as material had been derived from T cells, B-cell-depleted T cells, or PBMCs.

Per the original methods: The authors estimated nucleated cell counts from reference gene primer amplification. The assay was immunoSEQ multiplex PCR, and TCRdb's table has in-frame clones only and misses some. The V and J calls and clone size are taken from that table; D and trimming were inferred from the DNA. This table holds more than 200,000 clones, roughly 87% found once. Deletions cut 4 bases from V and 3 bases from J, with 7 bases between. This CDR3 is 12 amino acids long. The germline gives CDR1 WSHSY, CDR2 SAAADI. Only a few counts were recorded for this clone. This receptor was obtained from a man aged 30 to 39 in a cohort exposed to, infected with or recovered from COVID-19 (not recorded which). The rearrangement uses TRBV10-2 and TRBJ2-7; D unclear. The sequencing sample was made of PBMCs or T cells enriched from blood (not recorded which). DNA of the CDR3: TGCGCCAGCAGTGGAGGCAGCTACGAGCAGTACTTC. It yields the protein CASSGGSYEQYF.